The sequence of this T cell receptor beta chain was determined in a study of T cells after yellow fever vaccination. Study-wide results and limits: Reappearance after the booster was observed for most primary-vaccination clones (roughly 97% CD4, over 75% CD8).

A process of 5'RACE template switching, which added a universal primer site and UMIs, was used to make TCR cDNA. MiXCR was run by TCRdb on the 5' RACE reads, yielding one entry per CDR3 protein. The data contain about 580,000 distinct CDR3 sequences, 17% of them seen just once; the ten biggest clones take up 17%. This clonotype appeared many times. Its antigen is as yet unknown. This sample comprised PBMCs, obtained about 5 days after the first yellow fever vaccination. The sequence was obtained from a man between 18 and 29 years old who received the YFV17D yellow fever vaccine.

CDR3 protein: CASSSYVAPLHF. The CDR3 nucleotides read TGTGCCAGCAGTTCCTATGTGGCACCCCTCCACTTT. The gene calls are TRBV27 and TRBJ1-6, with no clear D. Germline V gene lookup returns CDR1 MNHEY and CDR2 SMNVEV (reference sequence). The CDR3 sequence is 12 residues long. V was trimmed by 4 bases and J by 11 bases, leaving 9 bases between them.